A single sample gave rise to the 28 T cell receptor beta chains below, sequenced in a study of human T cells and chemical hapten exposure. One entry per CDR3 protein, called by TCRdb with MiXCR from the RACE reads. The repertoire has 200,000 to 300,000 distinct CDR3 sequences, 7% to 10% of them found once; the top ten carry 2.3%. Time point indicated: pre-sensitization, week 0. As to treatment: therapeutic diphenylcyclopropenone sensitization with weekly scalp DPC. Sequencing used whole blood, obtained in connection with sensitization to the hapten diphenylcyclopropenone (DPC). All receptors derive from a woman aged 40 to 50 with alopecia areata. Some clones in this sample may be carry-over from other donors' samples.

This clonotype was seen a handful of times. The J gene is TRBJ1-1, the V gene TRBV5-1; D is perhaps TRBD1 (5 bases). Germline assignment: CDR1 SGHRS and CDR2 YFSETQ. V shed 0 bases and J shed 4 bases, with 16 bases lying between them. The CDR3 sequence is 16 residues long. The CDR3 DNA is TGCGCCAGCAGCTTGGGCTCAGGGCAGACGGGCACTGAAGCTTTCTTT. Translated, it gives CASSLGSGQTGTEAFF.

This clonotype has a handful of counts. V gene TRBV7-9 combines with J gene TRBJ2-5; TRBD2 matches at 10 bases. The CDR3 totals 14 residues. Germline V gene lookup returns CDR1 SEHNR and CDR2 FQNEAQ (reference sequence). V shed 6 bases and J 5 bases; nucleotides not matched to a gene: 6. CDR3 nucleotides: TGTGCCAGCAGTCTGGCTAGCGGGAGTGAGACCCAGTACTTC. It codes for CASSLASGSETQYF.

This clonotype was counted between two and nine times. The V call is TRBV5-6, the J call TRBJ2-3; TRBD2 matches 11 bases. Germline trimming cut 2 bases from V and 2 bases from J; bases unmatched to any gene: 4. Germline values: CDR1 SGHDT, CDR2 YYEEEE. The CDR3 runs 16 residues. CDR3 sequence reads: CASSLLAGDLTDTQYF. CDR3 DNA sequence: TGTGCCAGCAGCTTACTAGCGGGAGACCTCACAGATACGCAGTATTTT.

This clonotype has a count of ten or more. Here the CDR3 reads CASRPSGTANEKLFF. The DNA of the CDR3 is TGTGCCAGCAGACCATCCGGGACAGCTAATGAAAAACTGTTTTTT. The chain is built from TRBV7-2 and TRBJ1-4; TRBD1 matches 7 bases. This CDR3 is built from 15 residues. V was pared by 6 bases and J by 3 bases, with 7 bases of the junction left unmatched. From germline, CDR1 is SGHTA and CDR2 FQGNSA.

This clonotype was detected a few times. The rearrangement uses TRBV28 and TRBJ1-5; 8 bases are shared with TRBD1. CDR1 is MDHEN, CDR2 SYDVKM, per germline. The CDR3 loop spans 14 amino acids. V shed 5 bases, J shed 7 bases, and the junction held 7 bases outside the gene matches. The DNA for the CDR3 is TGTGCCAGCAGTCTGGACAGGGTATTACAGCCCCAGCATTTT. Translation gives CASSLDRVLQPQHF.

This clonotype was found a few times. J is TRBJ1-4 and V is TRBV7-2; 8 nucleotides agree with TRBD1. The germline V gene has CDR1 SGHTA and CDR2 FQGNSA. This CDR3 is built from 16 residues. The J segment lost 7 bases and the V segment lost 5 bases, leaving 12 bases of the junction unmatched. This CDR3 reads CASSPLMRTGREKLFF. The CDR3 coding sequence is TGTGCCAGCAGCCCCCTCATGAGGACAGGGCGTGAAAAACTGTTTTTT.

The chain combines TRBV15 with TRBJ1-5, with no clear D. The CDR3 consists of 13 residues. The ends were cut back, 7 bases at V and 5 bases at J, with 12 bases in the middle. The germline gives CDR1 LNHNV, CDR2 YYDKDF (reference sequence). CDR3 sequence reads: CATNPRPDQPQHF. The CDR3 nucleotides read TGTGCCACCAACCCGAGACCGGATCAGCCCCAGCATTTT.

The V and J genes are TRBV6-2 or TRBV6-3 and TRBJ2-2, with a possible D match to TRBD1 (6 bases). The V end lost 9 bases, the J end lost 1 base, and 9 bases lay between the germline ends. The germline V gene encodes CDR1 MNHEY and CDR2 SVGEGT. The CDR3 length is 13 residues. DNA of the CDR3: TGTGCCAGTGGACAGCAGAACACCGGGGAGCTGTTTTTT. Protein product: CASGQQNTGELFF.

The chain has TRBV4-3 and TRBJ2-1; tentatively, D is TRBD1 (6 bases). Trimming left V 0 bases short and J 1 base short, with 10 bases between. Germline V gene lookup returns CDR1 LGHNA and CDR2 YSLEER. This CDR3 spans 16 amino acids. The CDR3, as DNA: TGCGCCAGCAGCCAAGAGCTCGACAGGTCCTACAATGAGCAGTTCTTC. Translation gives CASSQELDRSYNEQFF.

This clonotype was observed a few times. V usage is TRBV2 and J usage is TRBJ1-1; the D gene is possibly TRBD1 (5 bases). Between the trimmed V and J ends, which lost 6 bases and 0 bases, there was a span of 8 bases. This CDR3 spans 13 amino acids. CDR1 and CDR2 from the germline V gene are SNHLY and FYNNEI. The CDR3 here is CASRTALNTEAFF. In nucleotides, the CDR3 is TGTGCCAGCAGGACAGCCCTGAACACTGAAGCTTTCTTT.

In its sample, this clonotype was seen a few times. The V and J genes are TRBV5-1 and TRBJ2-7, with D unclear. The germline V gene encodes CDR1 SGHRS and CDR2 YFSETQ. V was cut by 5 bases and J by 6 bases, with 15 bases left in between. The CDR3 runs to 13 residues. For the CDR3, the DNA is TGCGCCAGCAGTGCCTCCGCAGGCCCCGAGCAGTACTTC. Translating it yields CASSASAGPEQYF.

The J gene is TRBJ2-2, the V gene TRBV24-1, with 9 nucleotides matching TRBD2. Per germline, CDR1 KGHDR and CDR2 SFDVKD. The CDR3 has 16 amino acids. Trimming removed 5 bases from V and 3 bases from J; junction bases left unmatched: 6. The CDR3 sequence: CATSGATSGHTGELFF. The CDR3 DNA reads as TGTGCCACCAGTGGGGCGACTAGCGGACACACCGGGGAGCTGTTTTTT.

This clonotype has just a few counts. This chain uses TRBV6-2 or TRBV6-3 with TRBJ1-1, with D possibly TRBD1 on 6 matching bases. The ends were cut back, 3 bases at V and 8 bases at J, with 10 bases in the middle. The germline CDR1 and CDR2 sequences are MNHEY and SVGEGT. This CDR3 is built from 12 residues. DNA of the CDR3: TGTGCCAGCAGTTATCAGGACAGAGAAGCTTTCTTT. Translation: CASSYQDREAFF.

The chain has TRBV20-1 and TRBJ2-3, with unresolved D. Trimming cost V 6 bases and J 2 bases, with 12 bases left between them. Per germline, CDR1 DFQATT and CDR2 SNEGSKA (reference sequence). This CDR3 spans 13 amino acids. The CDR3 sequence: CSADSGLTDTQYF. DNA of the CDR3: TGCAGTGCCGATTCCGGGCTCACAGATACGCAGTATTTT.

This chain joins TRBV9 and TRBJ2-3; 8 bases are a match to TRBD2. V lost 4 bases and J lost 2; bases outside the gene matches: 9. Germline V gene sequence: CDR1 SGDLS, CDR2 YYNGEE. This CDR3 comprises 16 residues. CDR3 nucleotide sequence: TGTGCCAGCAGCCTCCGGGAGGGCGCCGCCACAGATACGCAGTATTTT. This codes for CASSLREGAATDTQYF. Supplemented by reference TRBV9 and TRBJ2-3, the full variable domain reads DSGVTQTPKHLITATGQRVTLRCSPRSGDLSVYWYQQSLDQGLQFLIQYYNGEERAKGNILERFSAQQFPDLHSELNLSSLELGDSALYFCASSLREGAATDTQYFGPGTRLTVL.

This clonotype was seen at least ten times. The rearrangement joins TRBV29-1 to TRBJ1-2; D gene ambiguous. Germline lookup yields CDR1 SQVTM and CDR2 ANQGSEA. The V gene lost 3 bases and the J gene lost 11 bases, with 4 bases spanning the gap. The length of the CDR3 is 8 residues. CDR3 residues: CSVEGYTF. CDR3 bases: TGCAGCGTTGAGGGATACACCTTC.

The V call is TRBV20-1, the J call TRBJ2-3, with 11 positions matching TRBD1. This CDR3 has 14 amino acids. V lost 3 bases and J lost 4; bases outside the gene matches: 3. Germline V lookup: CDR1 DFQATT, CDR2 SNEGSKA (reference sequence). DNA of the CDR3: TGCAGTGCTAGGGACAGGGGGCGGGCAGATACGCAGTATTTT. It translates to CSARDRGRADTQYF.

The J gene is TRBJ2-3, the V gene TRBV7-6; 9 positions match TRBD1. Germline V lookup: CDR1 SGHVS, CDR2 FNYEAQ. V lost 3 bases and J lost 4; bases outside the gene matches: 8. The CDR3 loop spans 16 amino acids. CDR3 nucleotide sequence: TGTGCCAGCAGCTTCCCCGGGACAGGGCATGCAGATACGCAGTATTTT. Its protein is CASSFPGTGHADTQYF. The full variable domain, rest sourced from reference TRBV7-6 and TRBJ2-3, is GAGVSQSPRYKVTKRGQDVALRCDPISGHVSLYWYRQALGQGPEFLTYFNYEAQQDKSGLPNDRFSAERPEGSISTLTIQRTEQRDSAMYRCASSFPGTGHADTQYFGPGTRLTVL.

The chain recombines TRBV20-1 with TRBJ1-6; 8 bases align to TRBD1. V was clipped by 0 bases and J by 8 bases; unmatched bases: 6. The CDR3 totals 15 residues. The V gene's germline CDR1 is DFQATT and CDR2 SNEGSKA (reference sequence). This chain's CDR3 is CSARDGQGPHSPLHF. The CDR3 nucleotides read TGCAGTGCTAGAGATGGACAGGGCCCTCATTCACCCCTCCACTTT.

This clonotype was recorded a few times. This rearrangement joins TRBV12-3 or TRBV12-4 to TRBJ1-5; no definite D call. This CDR3 has 15 residues. The V end was cut by 6 bases, the J end by 0 bases, with 12 bases between. The chain's CDR3 is CASRSSIYSNQPQHF. The DNA of the CDR3 is TGTGCCAGCAGGAGCAGTATCTATAGCAATCAGCCCCAGCATTTT.

This clonotype was recorded a few times. This chain joins TRBV24-1 and TRBJ2-1; TRBD2 agrees at 9 bases. The CDR3 extends over 16 amino acids. Per germline, CDR1 KGHDR and CDR2 SFDVKD. The V gene end was trimmed by 3 bases and the J gene end by 4 bases; junction bases not matched to a gene: 6. CDR3 nucleotide sequence: TGTGCCACCAGTGATCCGACTAGCGGCTCTTACAATGAGCAGTTCTTC. Amino acids: CATSDPTSGSYNEQFF.

At least ten counts were recorded for this clonotype. The V call is TRBV29-1, the J call TRBJ2-1; D not certain. The CDR3 extends over 11 amino acids. Trimming left V 0 bases short and J 10 bases short, with 7 bases between. Germline V gene sequence: CDR1 SQVTM, CDR2 ANQGSEA. Written as DNA, the CDR3 is TGCAGCGTTGAAGACCGAGAAGAGCAGTTCTTC. It is translated as CSVEDREEQFF.

This clonotype was seen ten or more times. V usage is TRBV12-3 or TRBV12-4 and J usage is TRBJ1-2, with 9 bases fitting TRBD1. V lost 3 bases, J lost 5 bases, and 7 bases stayed unmatched. The CDR3 is made up of 15 amino acids. This chain's CDR3 is CASSLGQGGPYGYTF. In DNA, the CDR3 is TGTGCCAGCAGTTTGGGACAGGGAGGACCATATGGCTACACCTTC.

This clonotype was counted many times. This chain links TRBV6-2 or TRBV6-3 with TRBJ2-5; D unresolved. V was pared by 5 bases and J by 6 bases, with 10 bases between. Germline V gives CDR1 MNHEY, CDR2 SVGEGT. This CDR3 comprises 12 residues. The CDR3 nucleotides are TGTGCCAGCAGTCTCTCTCGGAAGACCCAGTACTTC. It specifies CASSLSRKTQYF.

In this sample, this clonotype turned up once. The rearrangement links TRBV7-6 to TRBJ2-3; 10 bases are a match to TRBD2. Germline V gives CDR1 SGHVS, CDR2 FNYEAQ. The CDR3 extends over 15 amino acids. The trim removed 5 bases at V and 3 bases at J, leaving 5 bases unmatched. CDR3 sequence (DNA): TGTGCCAGCAGCCGTCCGGGACTAGCGACAGATACGCAGTATTTT. It specifies CASSRPGLATDTQYF.

The chain carries TRBV12-3 or TRBV12-4 and TRBJ1-5, with D perhaps matching TRBD1 (6 bases). Trimming cost V 4 bases and J 2 bases, with 12 bases left between them. CDR3 size: 15 residues. CDR3 residues: CASSYRVSGNQPQHF. The CDR3 region has the DNA TGTGCCAGCAGTTACAGGGTCTCCGGCAATCAGCCCCAGCATTTT.

Only a few counts were recorded for this clonotype. In nucleotides, the CDR3 is TGTGCCAGCAGTTGGGACAGGGCCAATCAGCCCCAGCATTTT. This translates into CASSWDRANQPQHF. This chain joins TRBV2 and TRBJ1-5; TRBD1 matches at 9 bases. With 5 bases clipped from V and 3 bases from J, the junction kept 2 bases outside the gene matches. In germline, CDR1 is SNHLY, CDR2 FYNNEI. CDR3 length equals 14 residues.

The chain couples TRBV6-5 to TRBJ2-2, with unresolved D. V dropped 2 bases and J dropped 6 bases, with 7 bases sitting between them. Germline lookup yields CDR1 MNHEY and CDR2 SVGAGI. CDR3 size: 13 residues. CDR3 loop: CASSYGFAGELFF. The CDR3 DNA reads as TGTGCCAGCAGTTACGGGTTTGCCGGGGAGCTGTTTTTT.